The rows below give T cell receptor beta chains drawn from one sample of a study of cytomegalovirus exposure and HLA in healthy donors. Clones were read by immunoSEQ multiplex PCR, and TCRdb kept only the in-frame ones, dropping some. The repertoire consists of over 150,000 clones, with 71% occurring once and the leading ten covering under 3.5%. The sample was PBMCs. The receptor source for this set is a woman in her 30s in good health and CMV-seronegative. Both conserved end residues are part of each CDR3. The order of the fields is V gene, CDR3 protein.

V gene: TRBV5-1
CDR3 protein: CASSYETGQRTYGYTF

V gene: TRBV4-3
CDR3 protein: CASSQDRGRLAFF

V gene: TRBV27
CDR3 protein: CASSLSNSGNTEAFF

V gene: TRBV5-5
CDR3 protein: CASSLEDRVYEQYF

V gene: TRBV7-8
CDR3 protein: CASSPPPPTSVEQFF

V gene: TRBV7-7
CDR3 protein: CASSLTTHFRHSPLHF

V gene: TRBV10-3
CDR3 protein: CAISDPPGTQYF

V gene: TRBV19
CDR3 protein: CASSKPRGTSNPDTQYF

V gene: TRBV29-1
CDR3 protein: CSVEDQGGGAYTGELFF

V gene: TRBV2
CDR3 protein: CASSVRGGSSYNEQFF

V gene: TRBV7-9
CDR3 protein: CASSLAGQGNGYTF

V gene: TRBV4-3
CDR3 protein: CASSQERTYSNQPQHF

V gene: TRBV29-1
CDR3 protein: CSVARGVSYEQYF

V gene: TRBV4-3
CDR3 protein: CASSQGLESYEQYF

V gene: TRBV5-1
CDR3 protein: CASSSTGTGGVDEQFF

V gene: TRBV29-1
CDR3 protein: CSAQITGTHYNEQFF

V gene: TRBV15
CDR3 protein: CATSSSGGRTDTQYF

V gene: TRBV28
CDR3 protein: CASSQGVETQYF

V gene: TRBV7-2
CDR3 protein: CASSVDRDRGQYF

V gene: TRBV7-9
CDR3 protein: CASSPTLAHEQYF

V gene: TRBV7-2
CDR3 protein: CASSTTGGNQPQHF

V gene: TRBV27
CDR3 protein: CASSFWAGQGNEQYF